This TCR beta chain was sequenced in a study of blood T cells in healthy people across ages. It was with a sample-barcoded 5' primer and a J-beta primer mix that a second PCR of roughly 7 to 11 cycles was run. Via MiXCR, TCRdb re-called the 5' RACE reads, giving one row per CDR3 protein. Here the sample spans about 750,000 distinct CDR3 sequences, less than 70% being singletons. CDR1 LGHDT and CDR2 YNNKEL come from the germline V gene (reference sequence). There are 16 residues in the CDR3. V lost 0 bases to trimming and J lost 7 bases, with 18 bases between them. Sequencing input: blood. This receptor was identified in a man of 80 years or more in good health. This chain joins TRBV3-1 and TRBJ2-5; possibly TRBD2 for D (6 bases). This chain's CDR3 is CASSQEGGGKGGTQYF. CDR3 coding DNA: TGTGCCAGCAGCCAAGAGGGAGGCGGGAAAGGAGGGACCCAGTACTTC.